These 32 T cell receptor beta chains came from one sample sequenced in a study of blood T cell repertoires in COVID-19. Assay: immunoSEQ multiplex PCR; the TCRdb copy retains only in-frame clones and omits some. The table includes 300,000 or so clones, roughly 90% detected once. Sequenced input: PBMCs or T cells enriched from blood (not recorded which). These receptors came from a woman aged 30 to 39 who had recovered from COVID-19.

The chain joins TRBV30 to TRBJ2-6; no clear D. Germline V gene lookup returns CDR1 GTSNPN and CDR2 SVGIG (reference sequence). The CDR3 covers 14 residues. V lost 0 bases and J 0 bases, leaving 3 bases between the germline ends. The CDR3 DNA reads TGTGCCTGGAGTGTACACTCTGGGGCCAACGTCCTGACTTTC. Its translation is CAWSVHSGANVLTF.

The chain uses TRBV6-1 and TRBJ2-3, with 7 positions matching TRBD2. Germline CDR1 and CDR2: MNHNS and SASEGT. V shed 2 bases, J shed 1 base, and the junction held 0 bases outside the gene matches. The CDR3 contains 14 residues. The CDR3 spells CASSELAGTDTQYF. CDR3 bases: TGTGCCAGCAGTGAACTAGCGGGCACAGATACGCAGTATTTT.

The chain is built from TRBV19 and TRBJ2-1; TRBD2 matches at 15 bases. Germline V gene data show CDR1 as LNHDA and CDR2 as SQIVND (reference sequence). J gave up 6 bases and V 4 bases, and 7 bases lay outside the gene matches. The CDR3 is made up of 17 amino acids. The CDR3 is CASSTRTSGRGSNEQFF. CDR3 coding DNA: TGTGCCAGTAGTACTAGGACTAGCGGGAGGGGGTCCAATGAGCAGTTCTTC.

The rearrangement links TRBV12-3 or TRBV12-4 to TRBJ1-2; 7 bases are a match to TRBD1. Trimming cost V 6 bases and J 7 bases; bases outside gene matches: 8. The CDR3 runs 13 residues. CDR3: CASSLAQGFGYTF. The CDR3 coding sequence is TGTGCCAGCAGCCTGGCACAGGGGTTTGGCTACACCTTC.

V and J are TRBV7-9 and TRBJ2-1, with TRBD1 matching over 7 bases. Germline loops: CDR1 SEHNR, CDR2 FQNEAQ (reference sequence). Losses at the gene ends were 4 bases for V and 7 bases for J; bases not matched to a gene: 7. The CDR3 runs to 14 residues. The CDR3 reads CASSSRTGRNEQFF. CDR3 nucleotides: TGTGCCAGCAGCTCACGGACAGGCAGAAATGAGCAGTTCTTC.

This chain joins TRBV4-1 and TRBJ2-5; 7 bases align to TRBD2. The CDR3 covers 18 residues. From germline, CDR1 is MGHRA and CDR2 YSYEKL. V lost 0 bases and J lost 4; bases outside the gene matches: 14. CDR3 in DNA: TGCGCCAGCAGCCAAGATCTGAGTAGCGGGCCCCATCGAGAGACCCAGTACTTC. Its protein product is CASSQDLSSGPHRETQYF.

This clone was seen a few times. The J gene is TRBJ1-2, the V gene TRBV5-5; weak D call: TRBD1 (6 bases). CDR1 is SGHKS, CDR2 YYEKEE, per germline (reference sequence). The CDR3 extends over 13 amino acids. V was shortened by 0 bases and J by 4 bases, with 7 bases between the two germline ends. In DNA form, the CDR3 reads TGTGCCAGCAGCTTGGAACAGGGCTATGGCTACACCTTC. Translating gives CASSLEQGYGYTF.

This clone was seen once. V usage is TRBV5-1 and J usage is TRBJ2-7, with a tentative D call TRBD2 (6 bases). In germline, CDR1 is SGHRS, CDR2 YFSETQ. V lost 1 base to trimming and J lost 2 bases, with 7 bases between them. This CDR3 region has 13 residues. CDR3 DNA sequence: TGCGCCAGCAGCTTGTCGGGGGCCTACGAGCAGTACTTC. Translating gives CASSLSGAYEQYF.

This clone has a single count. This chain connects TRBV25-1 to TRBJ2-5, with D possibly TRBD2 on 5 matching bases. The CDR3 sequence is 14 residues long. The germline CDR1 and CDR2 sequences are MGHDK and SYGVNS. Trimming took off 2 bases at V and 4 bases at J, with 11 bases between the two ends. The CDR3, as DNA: TGTGCCAGCAGTGAAGCCCGGGCGGGAGAGACCCAGTACTTC. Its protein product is CASSEARAGETQYF.

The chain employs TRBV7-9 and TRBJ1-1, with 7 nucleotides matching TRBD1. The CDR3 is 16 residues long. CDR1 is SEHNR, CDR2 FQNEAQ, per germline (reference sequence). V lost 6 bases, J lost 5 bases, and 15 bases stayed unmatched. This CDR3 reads CASSRQGGVVNTEAFF. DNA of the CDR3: TGTGCCAGCAGTCGACAGGGCGGGGTCGTAAATACTGAAGCTTTCTTT.

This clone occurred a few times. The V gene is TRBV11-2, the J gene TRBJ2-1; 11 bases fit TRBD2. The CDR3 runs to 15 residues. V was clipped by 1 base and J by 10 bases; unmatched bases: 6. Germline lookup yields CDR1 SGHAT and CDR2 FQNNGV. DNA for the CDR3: TGTGCCAGCAGCTTAGGCACTAGCGGGGGCTGGGAGCAGTTCTTC. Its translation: CASSLGTSGGWEQFF. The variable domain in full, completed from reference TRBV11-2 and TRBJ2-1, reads EAGVAQSPRYKIIEKRQSVAFWCNPISGHATLYWYQQILGQGPKLLIQFQNNGVVDDSQLPKDRFSAERLKGVDSTLKIQPAKLEDSAVYLCASSLGTSGGWEQFFGPGTRLTVL.

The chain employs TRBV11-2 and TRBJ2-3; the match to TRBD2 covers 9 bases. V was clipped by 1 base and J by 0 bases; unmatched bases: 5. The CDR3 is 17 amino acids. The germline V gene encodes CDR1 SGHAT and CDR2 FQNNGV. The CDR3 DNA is TGTGCCAGCAGCTTAGCGCCTAGCGGGGTGAGCACAGATACGCAGTATTTT. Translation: CASSLAPSGVSTDTQYF.

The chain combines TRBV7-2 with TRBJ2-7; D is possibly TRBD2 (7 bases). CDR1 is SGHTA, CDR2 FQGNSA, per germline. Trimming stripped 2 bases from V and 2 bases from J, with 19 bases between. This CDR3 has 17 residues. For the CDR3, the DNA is TGTGCCAGCAGCTTACGGGTTGGGGGGGCCCCCACCTACGAGCAGTACTTC. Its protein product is CASSLRVGGAPTYEQYF.

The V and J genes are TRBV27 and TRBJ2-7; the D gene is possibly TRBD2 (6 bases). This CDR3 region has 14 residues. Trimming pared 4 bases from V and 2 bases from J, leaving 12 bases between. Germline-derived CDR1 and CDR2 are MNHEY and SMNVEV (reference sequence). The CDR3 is CASSSRGGTYEQYF. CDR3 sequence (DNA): TGTGCCAGCAGTTCCCGTGGAGGGACCTACGAGCAGTACTTC.

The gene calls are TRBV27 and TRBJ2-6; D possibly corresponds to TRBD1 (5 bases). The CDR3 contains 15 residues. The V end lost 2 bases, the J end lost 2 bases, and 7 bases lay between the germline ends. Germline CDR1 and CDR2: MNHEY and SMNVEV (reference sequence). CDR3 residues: CASSLGAPGANVLTF. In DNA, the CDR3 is TGTGCCAGCAGTTTAGGGGCTCCTGGGGCCAACGTCCTGACTTTC.

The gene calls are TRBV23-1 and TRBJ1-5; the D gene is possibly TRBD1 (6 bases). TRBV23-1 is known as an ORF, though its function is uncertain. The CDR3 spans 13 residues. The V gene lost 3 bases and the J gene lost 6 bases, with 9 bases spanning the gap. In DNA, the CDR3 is TGCGCCAGCAGTCAGGGGGCCCCTCAGCCCCAGCATTTT. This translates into CASSQGAPQPQHF.

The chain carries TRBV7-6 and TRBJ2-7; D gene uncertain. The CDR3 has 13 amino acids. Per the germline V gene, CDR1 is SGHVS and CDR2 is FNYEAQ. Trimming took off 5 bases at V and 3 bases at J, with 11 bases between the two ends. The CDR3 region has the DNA TGTGCCAGCAGCCCCGAGGCATACTACGAGCAGTACTTC. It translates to CASSPEAYYEQYF.

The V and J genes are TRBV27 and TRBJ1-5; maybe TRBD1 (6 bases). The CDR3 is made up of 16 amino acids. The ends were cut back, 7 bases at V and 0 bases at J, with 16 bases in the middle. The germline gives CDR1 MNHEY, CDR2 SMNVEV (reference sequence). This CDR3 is CASTIRQVYSNQPQHF. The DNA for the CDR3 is TGTGCCAGCACCATAAGACAGGTTTATAGCAATCAGCCCCAGCATTTT.

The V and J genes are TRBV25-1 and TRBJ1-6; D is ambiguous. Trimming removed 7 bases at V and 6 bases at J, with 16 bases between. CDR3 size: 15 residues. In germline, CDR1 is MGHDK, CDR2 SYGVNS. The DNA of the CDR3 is TGTGCCAGCACTTCGATGACATTGAGTAATTCACCCCTCCACTTT. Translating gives CASTSMTLSNSPLHF.

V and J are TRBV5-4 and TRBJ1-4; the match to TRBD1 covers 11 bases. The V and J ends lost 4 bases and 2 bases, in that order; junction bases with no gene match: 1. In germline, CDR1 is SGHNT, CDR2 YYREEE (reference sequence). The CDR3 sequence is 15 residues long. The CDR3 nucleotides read TGTGCCAGCAGCAGGGACAGGGGGACTAATGAAAAACTGTTTTTT. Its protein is CASSRDRGTNEKLFF.

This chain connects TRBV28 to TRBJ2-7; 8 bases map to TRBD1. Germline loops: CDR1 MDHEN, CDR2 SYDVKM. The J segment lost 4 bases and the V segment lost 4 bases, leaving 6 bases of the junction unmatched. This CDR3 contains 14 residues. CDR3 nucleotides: TGTGCCAGCAGTTCGGGACAGGCCCCTTACGAGCAGTACTTC. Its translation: CASSSGQAPYEQYF.

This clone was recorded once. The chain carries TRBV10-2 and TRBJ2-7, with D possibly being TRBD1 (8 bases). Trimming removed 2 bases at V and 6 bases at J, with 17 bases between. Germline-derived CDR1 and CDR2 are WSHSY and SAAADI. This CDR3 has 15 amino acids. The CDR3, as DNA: TGCGCCAGCAGTGAGAGGGAGAACAGGGGGGGCGAGCAGTACTTC. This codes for CASSERENRGGEQYF.

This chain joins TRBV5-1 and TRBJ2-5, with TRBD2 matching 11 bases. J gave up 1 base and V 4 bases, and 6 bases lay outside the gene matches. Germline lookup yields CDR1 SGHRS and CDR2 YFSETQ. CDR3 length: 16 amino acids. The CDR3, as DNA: TGCGCCAGCAGCCCAGGACTAGCGGGCCGCCAAGAGACCCAGTACTTC. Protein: CASSPGLAGRQETQYF.

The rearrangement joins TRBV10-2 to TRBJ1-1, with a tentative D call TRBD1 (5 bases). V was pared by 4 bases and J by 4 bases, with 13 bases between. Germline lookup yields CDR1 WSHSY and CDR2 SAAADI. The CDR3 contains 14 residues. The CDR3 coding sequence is TGCGCCAGCAGTGGCCCCGGGGGGGGCACTGAAGCTTTCTTT. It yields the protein CASSGPGGGTEAFF.

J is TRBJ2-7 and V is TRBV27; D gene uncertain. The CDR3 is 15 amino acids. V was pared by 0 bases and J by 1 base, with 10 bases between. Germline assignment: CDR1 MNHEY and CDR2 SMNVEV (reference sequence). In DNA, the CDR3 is TGTGCCAGCAGTTTATCAGCGTCAGCATCCTACGAGCAGTACTTC. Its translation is CASSLSASASYEQYF.

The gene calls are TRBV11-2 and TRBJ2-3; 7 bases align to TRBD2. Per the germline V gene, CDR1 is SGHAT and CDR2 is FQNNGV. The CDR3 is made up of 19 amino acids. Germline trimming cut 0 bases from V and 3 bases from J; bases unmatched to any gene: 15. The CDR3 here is CASSLDSWRGLRSTDTQYF. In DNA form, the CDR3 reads TGTGCCAGCAGCTTAGATAGTTGGAGGGGACTACGGTCTACAGATACGCAGTATTTT.

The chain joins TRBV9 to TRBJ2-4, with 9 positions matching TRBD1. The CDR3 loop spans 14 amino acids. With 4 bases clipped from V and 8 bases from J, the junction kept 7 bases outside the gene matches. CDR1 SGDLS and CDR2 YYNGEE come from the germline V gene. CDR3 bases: TGTGCCAGCAGCCCGGGACAGGGTGTGTACATTCAGTACTTC. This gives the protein CASSPGQGVYIQYF.

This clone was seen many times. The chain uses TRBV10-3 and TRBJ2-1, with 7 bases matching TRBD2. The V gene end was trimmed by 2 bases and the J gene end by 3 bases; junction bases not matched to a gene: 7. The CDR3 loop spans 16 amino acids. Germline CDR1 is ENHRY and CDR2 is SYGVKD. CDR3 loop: CAISESSGLNYNEQFF. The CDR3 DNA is TGTGCCATCAGTGAGAGTAGCGGGCTCAACTACAATGAGCAGTTCTTC.

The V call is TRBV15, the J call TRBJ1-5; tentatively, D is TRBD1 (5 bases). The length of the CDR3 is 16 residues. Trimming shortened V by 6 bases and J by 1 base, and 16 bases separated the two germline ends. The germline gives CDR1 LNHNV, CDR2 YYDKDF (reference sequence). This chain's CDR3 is CATSWGGTDSNQPQHF. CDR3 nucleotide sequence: TGTGCCACCAGTTGGGGGGGGACTGACAGCAATCAGCCCCAGCATTTT.

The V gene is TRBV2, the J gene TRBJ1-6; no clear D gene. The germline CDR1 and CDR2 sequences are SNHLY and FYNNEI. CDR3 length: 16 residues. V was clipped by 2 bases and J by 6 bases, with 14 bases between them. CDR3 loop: CASSERRLSPNSPLHF. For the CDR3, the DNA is TGTGCCAGCAGTGAAAGACGACTGAGCCCTAATTCACCCCTCCACTTT. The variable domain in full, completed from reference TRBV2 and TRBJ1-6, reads EPEVTQTPSHQVTQMGQEVILRCVPISNHLYFYWYRQILGQKVEFLVSFYNNEISEKSEIFDDQFSVERPDGSNFTLKIRSTKLEDSAMYFCASSERRLSPNSPLHFGNGTRLTVT.

The CDR3 reads CASSARGWTEAFF. The CDR3 DNA reads TGTGCCAGCAGTGCCAGGGGTTGGACTGAAGCTTTCTTT. The V gene is TRBV28, the J gene TRBJ1-1, with D maybe TRBD1 (6 bases). Germline loops: CDR1 MDHEN, CDR2 SYDVKM. The CDR3 covers 13 residues. Between the trimmed V and J ends, which lost 5 bases and 5 bases, there was a span of 12 bases.

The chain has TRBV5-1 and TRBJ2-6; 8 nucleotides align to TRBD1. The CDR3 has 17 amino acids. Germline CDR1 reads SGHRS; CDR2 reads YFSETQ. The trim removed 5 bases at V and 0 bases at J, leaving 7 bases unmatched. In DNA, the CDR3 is TGCGCCAGCAGTCGAGGAGACAGGGGCTCTGGGGCCAACGTCCTGACTTTC. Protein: CASSRGDRGSGANVLTF. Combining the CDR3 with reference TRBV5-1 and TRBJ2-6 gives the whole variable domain KAGVTQTPRYLIKTRGQQVTLSCSPISGHRSVSWYQQTPGQGLQFLFEYFSETQRNKGNFPGRFSGRQFSNSRSEMNVSTLELGDSALYLCASSRGDRGSGANVLTFGAGSRLTVL.